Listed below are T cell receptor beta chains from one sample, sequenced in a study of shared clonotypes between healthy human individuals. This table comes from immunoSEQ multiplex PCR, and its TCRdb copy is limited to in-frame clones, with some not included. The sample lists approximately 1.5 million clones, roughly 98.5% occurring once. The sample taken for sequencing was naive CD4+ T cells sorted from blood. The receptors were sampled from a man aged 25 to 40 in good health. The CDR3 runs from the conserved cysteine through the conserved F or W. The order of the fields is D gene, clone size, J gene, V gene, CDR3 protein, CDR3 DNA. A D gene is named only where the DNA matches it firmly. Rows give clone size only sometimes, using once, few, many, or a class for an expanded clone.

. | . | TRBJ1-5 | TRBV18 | CASSPPGGDNQPQHF | TGTGCCAGCTCACCACCAGGAGGGGACAATCAGCCCCAGCATTTT
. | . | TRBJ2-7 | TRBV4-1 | CASSQMQGSEQYF | TGCGCCAGCAGCCAAATGCAGGGTTCCGAGCAGTACTTC
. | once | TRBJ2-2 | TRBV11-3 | CASSRQTNTGELFF | TGTGCCAGCAGCCGACAAACGAACACCGGGGAGCTGTTTTTT
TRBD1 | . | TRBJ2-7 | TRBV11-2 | CASSLLTTGGGYEQYF | TGTGCCAGCAGCTTACTTACCACAGGGGGAGGCTACGAGCAGTACTTC
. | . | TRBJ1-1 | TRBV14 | CASSQATTAFF | TGTGCCAGCAGCCAAGCGACTACAGCTTTCTTT
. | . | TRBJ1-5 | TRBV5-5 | CASSLEPNSNQPQHF | TGTGCCAGCAGCTTGGAGCCGAATAGCAATCAGCCCCAGCATTTT
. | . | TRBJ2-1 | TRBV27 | CASSNSSVSIAYNEQFF | TGTGCCAGCAGCAATTCTAGCGTCTCGATTGCCTACAATGAGCAGTTCTTC
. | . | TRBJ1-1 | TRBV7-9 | CASSPARRTPRGNTEAFF | TGTGCCAGCAGCCCTGCCAGACGCACCCCAAGGGGGAACACTGAAGCTTTCTTT
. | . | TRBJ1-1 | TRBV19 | CASSPQMNTEAFF | TGTGCCAGTAGTCCTCAGATGAACACTGAAGCTTTCTTT
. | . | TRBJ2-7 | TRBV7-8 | CASSERRLLRRGEYEQYF | TGTGCCAGCAGCGAAAGGCGGCTGCTTCGGCGGGGCGAATACGAGCAGTACTTC
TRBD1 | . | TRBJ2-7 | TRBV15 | CATSQSRTGNEQYF | TGTGCCACCAGTCAAAGCCGGACAGGCAACGAGCAGTACTTC